This TCR beta chain stems from a study of cytomegalovirus exposure and HLA in healthy donors (dated by TCRdb to about 2017). Describing the broader study: According to a later analysis, the 100 to 150 validation repertoires were produced on the same platform as the 666 repertoires of the first cohort. The study was designed to test whether signatures of past pathogen exposure could be identified by cataloging public T cell receptors. Besides the first cohort of some 670 subjects, a separate validation cohort made up of 120 different subjects was used. To predict cytomegalovirus infection status, the study combined high-throughput TCR immunosequencing, statistical association of individual TCRs with disease status, and machine learning. The paper as a whole reports these results and caveats: Of the cluster scores, around 95% were above 0 in a later analysis, which found that TCRs clustered in the first cohort also tended to co-occur in the 95 to 150 validation repertoires. It was suggested by the authors that the approach could potentially be generalized to other disease states and immunological phenotypes. The classifier was reported to diagnose cytomegalovirus status with high specificity and sensitivity in both the original cohort and the validation cohort. A total of 150 or so TCR beta chains were listed by the study as associated with cytomegalovirus. Most TCR sequences were seen in very few donors, while some public TCRs were found in many individuals. In vitro tests confirmed that a few of the cytomegalovirus-associated TCR beta chains recognize cytomegalovirus antigens. A later analysis had no HLA typing for the validation cohort, so co-occurrence there was scored across all 130 or so repertoires.

Libraries were constructed by the immunoSEQ multiplex PCR assay. In the original analysis: A statistical classification framework was developed to diagnose cytomegalovirus status using the catalog of TCR beta chain sequences. TCRdb provides this immuneACCESS table in a form limited to in-frame rearrangements. Some clones are lacking; in checked studies, under half of them reflect an unresolved V gene, and why the rest are absent is not known. V and J calls and clone size are copied from that table; D and trimming were computed from the DNA. This sample has over 150,000 clones in its table, and about 90% of those were observed once. Of the sample, roughly 3% falls within the top ten clones. Turning to this clone: What antigen it recognizes has not been identified. Per-nucleotide qualities are absent, and no much larger clonotype sits a single base away.

After removal of 4 bases from V and 4 bases from J, the junction retains 2 bases not matched to a gene. As encoded in the germline V gene, CDR1 is SGHRS while CDR2 is YFSETQ. The CDR3 runs 13 residues from the cysteine to the phenylalanine. CDR3 DNA is the only sequence kept; it has 39 bases, read in frame from the first base. Donors formed part of the validation cohort, which comprised over a hundred subjects and was distinct from the first cohort of 690 or so subjects. Sequenced: PBMCs. This TCR derives from a woman between 18 and 30 years old in good health and CMV-seropositive. The chain couples TRBV5-1 to TRBJ2-3, with 8 central nucleotides matching TRBD2. Here is the DNA: TGCGCCAGCAGCGCGGGAGGTCCAGATACGCAGTATTTT. Protein translation: CASSAGGPDTQYF.